The T cell receptor beta chain under discussion was sequenced for a study of CD8 T cells in ankylosing spondylitis. Findings and caveats of the study: Disease-linked clones were reportedly significantly enriched in matched ankylosing spondylitis synovial fluid. Certain motif variants had earlier been reported in reactive arthritis synovial fluid and blood. Seemingly characteristic of ankylosing spondylitis blood was a TCR beta motif consisting of 7 or 8 highly homologous variants. Disease-associated clones were CD8+ and fairly uncommon in peripheral blood.

This CDR3 spans 13 amino acids. CDR1 MDHEN and CDR2 SYDVKM come from the germline V gene. V shed 2 bases and J shed 6 bases, with 10 bases lying between them. This clonotype was found a few times. The antigen is undetermined. Researchers built TCR beta libraries using quantitative 5'-RACE with molecular barcodes. TCRdb processed the 5' RACE reads anew with MiXCR; each CDR3 protein has one entry. The table has about 480,000 distinct CDR3 sequences, approximately 17% seen once; the top ten hold 1%. The chain is built from TRBV28 and TRBJ1-2, with no clear D. The sample comprised blood, either unsorted or a sorted T cell fraction (not recorded which). This TCR was recovered from a male donor with ankylosing spondylitis. CDR3 sequence reads: CASSLTEGDGYTF. In DNA, the CDR3 is TGTGCCAGCAGTTTAACCGAGGGAGATGGCTACACCTTC.